This TCR beta chain came from a study of blood T cells in healthy people across ages. Findings and caveats of the study: It was found that TCR beta diversity correlated strongly with the percentage of naive T cells. Per-million-T-cell TCR beta diversity fell roughly linearly with age.

With a J-beta primer mix and a sample-barcoded 5' primer, a second PCR ran about 7 to 12 cycles. Each CDR3 protein is one row after TCRdb ran MiXCR on the 5' RACE reads. The sample holds 600,000 to 900,000 distinct CDR3 sequences, 20% to 30% seen once. This clonotype came up many times. The antigen remains unidentified. Trimming cost V 8 bases and J 0 bases, with 10 bases left between them. The CDR3 runs to 14 residues. The same sample was also studied in work on T cells of mothers and their children. In that study: During the second PCR, the M1S primer introduced sample barcodes along with 2-4 random nucleotides.

The sample was blood. The rearrangement uses TRBV12-3 or TRBV12-4 and TRBJ1-4; possibly TRBD1 for D (6 bases). The receptor's source is a boy between 10 and 17 years old in good health. CDR3 DNA sequence: TGTGCCAGCGCGGAGGGGGCAACTAATGAAAAACTGTTTTTT. Translating gives CASAEGATNEKLFF.